The clone carrying this T cell receptor beta chain was seen more than once but under ten times. The data were taken from a study of blood T cells in healthy people across ages. The authors ran a second PCR of about 6 to 11 cycles using a sample-barcoded 5' primer and a J-beta primer mix. Each single sample gave us at least 2.5 million CDR3-containing paired-end reads. One entry per CDR3 protein results from TCRdb running MiXCR on the 5' RACE reads. The sample comprises 760,000 or so distinct CDR3 sequences, about 25% of which are singletons, and under 10% rests with the top ten. The germline V gene has CDR1 SGHRS and CDR2 YFSETQ. The CDR3 totals 12 residues. V lost 3 bases, J lost 9 bases, and 12 bases lay in between. Aged about 6 to 100, donors were systemically healthy Caucasians from Russia. The same sample was also studied in work on T cells of mothers and their children. This second study notes: According to the study, all extracted RNA entered cDNA synthesis at roughly 1.5 ug per 15 ul.

The TCR originated in a boy aged 5-17 years in good health. The gene calls are TRBV5-1 and TRBJ2-5; D might be TRBD1 or TRBD2, each matching 5 bases. The sequenced material came from blood. CDR3 bases: TGCGCCAGCAGCTGGGACGGCATACCCCAGTACTTC. It yields the protein CASSWDGIPQYF. The whole variable domain, remainder taken from reference TRBV5-1 and TRBJ2-5, is KAGVTQTPRYLIKTRGQQVTLSCSPISGHRSVSWYQQTPGQGLQFLFEYFSETQRNKGNFPGRFSGRQFSNSRSEMNVSTLELGDSALYLCASSWDGIPQYFGPGTRLLVL.